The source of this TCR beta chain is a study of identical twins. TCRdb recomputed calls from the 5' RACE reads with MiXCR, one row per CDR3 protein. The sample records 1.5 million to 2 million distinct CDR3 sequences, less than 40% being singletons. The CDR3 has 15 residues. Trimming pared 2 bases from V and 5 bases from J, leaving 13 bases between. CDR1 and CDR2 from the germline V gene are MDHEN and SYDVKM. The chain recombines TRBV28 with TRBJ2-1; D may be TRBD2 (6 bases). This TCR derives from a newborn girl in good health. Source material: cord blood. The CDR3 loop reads CASSLVGLGNNEQFF. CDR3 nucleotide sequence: TGTGCCAGCAGTTTAGTGGGACTGGGAAACAATGAGCAGTTCTTC. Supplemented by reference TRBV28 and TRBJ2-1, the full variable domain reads DVKVTQSSRYLVKRTGEKVFLECVQDMDHENMFWYRQDPGLGLRLIYFSYDVKMKEKGDIPEGYSVSREKKERFSLILESASTNQTSMYLCASSLVGLGNNEQFFGPGTRLTVL.